This TCR beta chain was found in a study of T cell responses to AZD1222 COVID-19 vaccine (dated by TCRdb to the early 2020s). Study-level background: AZD1222 recipients given second doses at about 4 weeks or at about 12 weeks were pooled, since spike-specific TCR depth and breadth were not found to differ between the two schedules. TCR sequencing covered over 230 trial participants: about 210 given two doses of AZD1222 and 26 given two doses of MenACWY control vaccine. Trial participants were enrolled by age into subgroups of 18-55, 56-69 and 70-plus years, and around 150, 28 and 57 TCR-sequenced participants, respectively, were included in these subgroups.

The time point label, as the study defines it: baseline before first vaccination. Vaccinee samples came from UK trials COV001 and COV002, including a single-blind randomized controlled phase 2/3 trial of AZD1222 (ChAdOx1 nCoV-19) in healthy adults. For TCRbeta chain sequencing, PBMC samples from trial participants were taken at day 0 and at day 28 after the second dose. This clone is characterized as large (0.1 to 1%). The clone's antigen remains unknown. Base qualities are not at hand, and no much larger clone is one base apart. Other DNA variants within this sample encode the same CDR3. Overall study outcomes, separate from this receptor: Participants were mostly white British, with more females than males. The authors suggested clonal diversity may have been underestimated. Spike-specific TCR breadth and depth rose significantly after two AZD1222 doses compared with day 0 and with MenACWY recipients. Only five or six AZD1222 recipients were SARS-CoV-2 seropositive at baseline, limiting conclusions about previously exposed vaccinees. Nearly half of unique spike-specific TCRs reportedly recognized epitopes outside regions mutated in the B.1.351 and B.1.1.7 variants. Because no samples from the day 14 peak response were available, repertoires could be characterized only after the peak T cell response. The whole spike protein was spanned by vaccine-associated CD4 TCRs, and dominant responses were seen in regions 160-218 and 743-854. The 56-69-year group was small, and its depth increase did not reach significance, likely because of low power.

Compared with germline, V lacks 1 base and J lacks 4 bases; bases without a gene match: 8. Counted from cysteine to phenylalanine, this CDR3 has 16 amino acids. Of all the DNA, just the CDR3 is kept, 48 bases in frame from base 1. The germline V gene provides CDR1 LGHNA and CDR2 YSLEER. The CDR3 regions of human TCRbeta chains were analyzed by immunosequencing. The study's own analysis went as follows. TCRs in the repertoires were matched against a reference library of SARS-CoV-2-specific TCRs that had been generated with the MIRA antigen-specificity platform. Breadth meant the fraction of unique TCRs that were SARS-CoV-2-associated, whereas depth meant the fraction of total T cells that were SARS-CoV-2-associated. Using the MIRA data, every spike-specific TCR was mapped to the spike region that the TCR reacted to and assigned to either a CD4 or a CD8 class. Log10-transformed breadth and depth values were compared by one-way ANOVA with Sidak's multiple comparisons tests. TCRdb took this table from immuneACCESS and kept in-frame rearrangements with V and J called. Such tables lack part of the clones; where checked against another copy, unresolved V genes explain under half of the gap, and the rest is unexplained. Clone size and the V and J calls come from that table; the DNA yielded D and trimming. The sample profile shows more than 80,000 clones; 88% of them were found once. About 5.8% of the sample goes to the ten largest clones.

This TCR was recovered from an adult in good health. Sequencing was performed on peripheral blood, taken on day 0 of AZD1222 vaccination. The sequence is built from TRBV4-3 and TRBJ2-3, with 7 central nucleotides matching TRBD1. The encoded CDR3 is CASSQVRAGGPDTQYF. The DNA reads as follows: TGCGCCAGCAGCCAAGTTAGGGCAGGGGGTCCAGATACGCAGTATTTT.